Here is one T cell receptor (beta chain) with its context. This CDR3 has 14 residues. The V gene lost 4 bases and the J gene lost 7 bases, with 17 bases spanning the gap. Germline values: CDR1 MNHEY, CDR2 SMNVEV (reference sequence). This entry comes from a study of identical twins' blood T cells. TCR cDNA libraries were made from RNA using a previously described, modified protocol. Each TCR cDNA library carried sample-specific barcodes on both ends. From the 5' RACE reads, TCRdb called clonotypes with MiXCR, one entry per CDR3 protein. The top ten clones hold around 5.6% of a sample with roughly 340,000 distinct CDR3 sequences, roughly 30% of them seen once.

This rearrangement joins TRBV27 to TRBJ2-7; D is undetermined. Sequencing was done on a sample of PBMCs. The receptor was derived from a woman between 18 and 55 years old in good health. DNA for the CDR3: TGTGCCAGCAGTTCCCACCGTTTGACCGCGGAGCAGTACTTC. The encoded protein is CASSSHRLTAEQYF.